The 22 T cell receptor beta chains in this list originate from one sample, sequenced in a study of cytomegalovirus exposure and HLA in healthy donors (TCRdb year 2017). The library was made by the immunoSEQ multiplex PCR assay. For the multiplex PCR, a mixture combining 60 forward primers for TCR Vbeta segments and 13 reverse primers for TCR Jbeta segments was used. Entries here come from immuneACCESS through TCRdb and include only in-frame sequences with V and J called. Some clones fail to appear in such tables; in the studies checked, an unresolved V gene covers under half of the shortfall, and the cause of the remainder is unknown. This sample is represented by some 160,000 clones; approximately 68% of them were singletons. The top ten constitute roughly 2.1% of the sample. The sample taken for sequencing was PBMCs. The receptor set was obtained from a middle-aged man in good health and CMV-seronegative.

This clone was detected only once. The rearrangement links TRBV7-2 to TRBJ2-1; D remains unclear. V lost 5 bases to trimming and J lost 9 bases, with 8 bases between them. The CDR3 has 11 residues. CDR1 and CDR2 from the germline V gene are SGHTA and FQGNSA. The CDR3 region has the DNA TGTGCCAGCAGCCCCTATGGTGAGCAGTTCTTC. This sequence encodes CASSPYGEQFF.

The chain carries TRBV7-9 and TRBJ1-3; D uncertain. The CDR3 runs to 15 residues. V lost 1 base and J lost 0, with 7 bases in between. In germline, CDR1 is SEHNR, CDR2 FQNEAQ (reference sequence). Written as DNA, the CDR3 is TGTGCCAGCAGCTTAGAAGGGAGCTCTGGAAACACCATATATTTT. Translated, it gives CASSLEGSSGNTIYF.

The chain has TRBV9 and TRBJ2-4, with 9 bases aligning to TRBD1. V lost 4 bases and J lost 7; bases outside the gene matches: 6. Germline V gene sequence: CDR1 SGDLS, CDR2 YYNGEE. This CDR3 contains 14 residues. The CDR3 sequence is CASSPTGGRNIQYF. The DNA for the CDR3 is TGTGCCAGCAGCCCTACAGGGGGCAGGAACATTCAGTACTTC.

This chain joins TRBV5-1 and TRBJ2-7, with a weak D call TRBD1 (6 bases). CDR3 size: 16 residues. V was trimmed by 0 bases and J by 3 bases, leaving 16 bases between them. Germline V gene sequence: CDR1 SGHRS, CDR2 YFSETQ. Written as DNA, the CDR3 is TGCGCCAGCAGCTTGGTACAGGGTGAACGAGGCTACGAGCAGTACTTC. Translation gives CASSLVQGERGYEQYF.

The J gene is TRBJ2-7, the V gene TRBV9, with TRBD1 matching 9 bases. Trimming removed 2 bases from V and 2 bases from J; junction bases left unmatched: 2. Germline CDR1 and CDR2: SGDLS and YYNGEE. The CDR3 extends over 14 amino acids. The DNA of the CDR3 is TGTGCCAGCAGCGTGGGGACAGGGCCCTACGAGCAGTACTTC. Translating gives CASSVGTGPYEQYF.

J is TRBJ1-2 and V is TRBV28, with D perhaps TRBD1 (5 bases). This CDR3 region has 12 residues. The ends were cut back, 6 bases at V and 10 bases at J, with 15 bases in the middle. Germline CDR1 is MDHEN and CDR2 is SYDVKM. In DNA form, the CDR3 reads TGTGCCAGCAGGAAATCAGGGTACGACTACACCTTC. Its protein product is CASRKSGYDYTF.

The V gene is TRBV5-1, the J gene TRBJ2-3; D may be TRBD2 (5 bases). Between the trimmed V and J ends, which lost 0 bases and 0 bases, there was a span of 8 bases. There are 15 residues in the CDR3. CDR1 is SGHRS, CDR2 YFSETQ, per germline. CDR3 in amino acids: CASSLEAASTDTQYF. The CDR3, as DNA: TGCGCCAGCAGCTTGGAAGCGGCTAGCACAGATACGCAGTATTTT.

This chain connects TRBV6-5 to TRBJ1-2; 10 nucleotides agree with TRBD1. The length of the CDR3 is 15 residues. The J segment lost 5 bases and the V segment lost 6 bases, leaving 9 bases of the junction unmatched. Per the germline V gene, CDR1 is MNHEY and CDR2 is SVGAGI. The CDR3 DNA is TGTGCCAGCAGACCCGGGGGACAGGGGAGATATGGCTACACCTTC. Translating it yields CASRPGGQGRYGYTF.

The CDR3 loop is CASMEFRVAEAFF. The CDR3 coding sequence is TGTGCCAGCATGGAATTTCGGGTCGCTGAAGCTTTCTTT. The V and J genes are TRBV6-1 and TRBJ1-1; D is ambiguous. Germline V gene lookup returns CDR1 MNHNS and CDR2 SASEGT. Trimming shortened V by 7 bases and J by 6 bases, and 15 bases separated the two germline ends. The CDR3 is made up of 13 amino acids.

This clone was detected a few times. This sequence joins TRBV21-1 and TRBJ2-7; the D call TRBD2 from the table was never checked on the DNA. TRBV21-1 constitutes a pseudogene. The CDR3 has 16 residues. CDR3 sequence reads: CASSNRKDGKLYEQYF. DNA for the CDR3: TGTGCCAGCAGCAACCGAAAAGACGGGAAACTCTACGAGCAGTACTTC.

This chain joins TRBV19 and TRBJ1-4; the D gene is possibly TRBD1 (5 bases). The CDR3 is made up of 14 amino acids. Germline assignment: CDR1 LNHDA and CDR2 SQIVND (reference sequence). The V and J ends lost 8 bases and 4 bases respectively, with 14 bases between them. The CDR3 sequence is CASRYAGVNEKLFF. The CDR3 DNA reads as TGTGCCAGTCGATACGCGGGGGTTAATGAAAAACTGTTTTTT.

This clone has just a few counts. The rearrangement links TRBV5-1 to TRBJ1-2; TRBD1 aligns across 10 bases. Trimming took 3 bases from V and 4 from J; bases not matched to a gene: 3. The CDR3 length is 14 residues. Germline-derived CDR1 and CDR2 are SGHRS and YFSETQ. The CDR3 sequence: CASSSGQGIYGYTF. The DNA of the CDR3 is TGCGCCAGCAGCTCGGGACAGGGGATCTATGGCTACACCTTC.

The rearrangement uses TRBV9 and TRBJ2-5; D is unclear. Germline assignment: CDR1 SGDLS and CDR2 YYNGEE. The CDR3 runs 18 residues. Trimming removed 3 bases at V and 2 bases at J, with 23 bases between. The CDR3 bases are TGTGCCAGCAGCGCCCTTGAGACCGCGGTGTTTGCTCAAGAGACCCAGTACTTC. Its translation is CASSALETAVFAQETQYF.

The chain carries TRBV21-1 and TRBJ2-2; the table's D call of TRBD1 was not tested on the DNA. TRBV21-1 is designated a pseudogene. The CDR3 has 17 amino acids. As DNA, the CDR3 is TGTGCCAGCATCGTAGGAGAAGACAGGGAAGATACCGGGGAGCTGTTTTTT. Translating it yields CASIVGEDREDTGELFF.

A remark on this clone: At one of its ends the junction is not consistent with the germline gene, which may arise from a read error. This rearrangement joins TRBV7-9 to TRBJ1-5; 7 bases agree with TRBD1. The CDR3 has 15 residues. CDR1 and CDR2 (germline): SEHNR, FQNEAQ (reference sequence). The CDR3 nucleotides are TGTGCCAGCAGCGCCGGGGACAGCCGCGATCAGCCCCAGAATTTT. It codes for CASSAGDSRDQPQNF.

V gene TRBV5-1 combines with J gene TRBJ1-1; a possible D gene is TRBD1 (6 bases). The CDR3 covers 13 residues. V lost 5 bases, J lost 1 base, and 9 bases lay in between. CDR1 is SGHRS and CDR2 is YFSETQ in the germline V gene. The CDR3 DNA is TGCGCCAGCAGGGAACAGGGGAACACTGAAGCTTTCTTT. Protein: CASREQGNTEAFF. The full variable domain, its missing parts supplied by reference TRBV5-1 and TRBJ1-1, is KAGVTQTPRYLIKTRGQQVTLSCSPISGHRSVSWYQQTPGQGLQFLFEYFSETQRNKGNFPGRFSGRQFSNSRSEMNVSTLELGDSALYLCASREQGNTEAFFGQGTRLTVV.

V usage is TRBV28 and J usage is TRBJ1-1; 9 positions match TRBD1. V lost 2 bases to trimming and J lost 5 bases; unmatched junction nucleotides: 3. CDR3 length: 14 amino acids. Germline V lookup: CDR1 MDHEN, CDR2 SYDVKM. The CDR3 reads CASSLHRGRTEAFF. DNA of the CDR3: TGTGCCAGCAGTTTACACAGGGGGCGGACTGAAGCTTTCTTT.

The chain uses TRBV5-1 and TRBJ2-3, with 10 bases that match TRBD2. The V segment lost 10 bases and the J segment 0 bases; nucleotides outside the gene matches: 8. This CDR3 comprises 15 residues. The germline CDR1 and CDR2 sequences are SGHRS and YFSETQ. Written as DNA, the CDR3 is TGCGCCTGTAGCGGGGGGCTCCGAAGCACAGATACGCAGTATTTT. Its protein is CACSGGLRSTDTQYF.

This clone appeared a few times. The rearrangement links TRBV7-6 to TRBJ2-3; TRBD1 aligns across 7 bases. The germline V gene encodes CDR1 SGHVS and CDR2 FNYEAQ. J lost 2 bases, V lost 7 bases, and 6 bases had no gene match. The CDR3 is 14 residues long. The CDR3 DNA reads TGTGCCAGCAAAAAGGGGGCATACACAGATACGCAGTATTTT. It encodes CASKKGAYTDTQYF.

The V call is TRBV19, the J call TRBJ1-4, with 9 bases fitting TRBD1. The V and J ends lost 10 bases and 8 bases, in that order; junction bases with no gene match: 8. The CDR3 is 13 amino acids. From germline, CDR1 is LNHDA and CDR2 SQIVND (reference sequence). The CDR3 here is CATHGDRDEKLFF. In nucleotides, the CDR3 is TGTGCCACCCACGGGGACAGGGACGAAAAACTGTTTTTT.

The chain carries TRBV2 and TRBJ1-2; a possible D gene is TRBD1 (5 bases). CDR1 SNHLY and CDR2 FYNNEI come from the germline V gene. V was trimmed by 4 bases and J by 5 bases, leaving 14 bases between them. The CDR3 is made up of 14 amino acids. The CDR3 bases are TGTGCCAGCAGTGGTGTACGGGGGGTTTATGGCTACACCTTC. This translates into CASSGVRGVYGYTF.

The V and J genes are TRBV7-7 and TRBJ1-4, with 12 bases fitting TRBD1. The V gene end was trimmed by 6 bases and the J gene end by 7 bases; junction bases not matched to a gene: 9. The CDR3 spans 16 residues. Germline V CDR1 and CDR2: SSHAT, FNYEAQ (reference sequence). CDR3 loop: CASSPGQGAFGEKLFF. CDR3 DNA: TGTGCCAGCAGTCCGGGACAGGGGGCTTTCGGTGAAAAACTGTTTTTT.